Sequencing of this T cell receptor beta chain was carried out in a study of T cells in localized non-small cell lung cancer. Repertoires were generated with immunoSEQ multiplex PCR, while TCRdb's copy carries only in-frame clones and drops some. The repertoire holds 29,000 or so clones, with around 90% as singletons. Trimming removed 4 bases from V and 0 bases from J, with 11 bases in between. The CDR3 spans 15 residues. CDR1 and CDR2 from the germline V gene are SGHNT and YYREEE (reference sequence). The specimen comprised peripheral blood, sampled before any cancer treatment. This TCR was sampled from a female donor at least 60 years old with stage III squamous cell lung carcinoma. This sequence joins TRBV5-4 and TRBJ1-3, with a weak D call TRBD1 (6 bases). DNA of the CDR3: TGTGCCAGCAGCCTGGGACACTCCTCTGGAAACACCATATATTTT. The encoded protein is CASSLGHSSGNTIYF.